Shown below are 20 T cell receptor beta chains from a single sample sequenced in a study of cytomegalovirus exposure and HLA in healthy donors (dated by TCRdb to 2017 to 2019). Libraries came from the immunoSEQ multiplex PCR assay. In TCRdb, the immuneACCESS table is reduced to in-frame sequences with V and J assigned. These tables do not hold every clone; where another copy was compared, an unresolved V gene accounts for under half, and the others remain unexplained. The sample has roughly 150,000 clones on record, 85% to 95% of them singletons. In total, the top ten clones hold approximately 2% of the sample. The sequencing input was PBMCs. Receptors were obtained from a man younger than 35 in good health and CMV-seropositive.

CDR3 region: CASSVHRGYYEQYF. CDR3 nucleotides: TGTGCCAGCAGCGTCCACAGGGGATACTACGAGCAGTACTTC. This chain uses TRBV7-2 with TRBJ2-7, with 7 nucleotides matching TRBD1. V lost 5 bases to trimming and J lost 3 bases; unmatched junction nucleotides: 7. Germline V gene lookup returns CDR1 SGHTA and CDR2 FQGNSA. The CDR3 sequence is 14 residues long.

This clone is a singleton in its sample. J is TRBJ2-1 and V is TRBV19; 7 nucleotides line up with TRBD2. J lost 5 bases, V lost 3 bases, and 4 bases had no gene match. Germline V lookup: CDR1 LNHDA, CDR2 SQIVND (reference sequence). The CDR3 covers 14 residues. The CDR3 bases are TGTGCCAGTAGTATCCTAGCGGACAACAATGAGCAGTTCTTC. Amino acid sequence: CASSILADNNEQFF.

In this sample, this clone turned up a few times. The CDR3 region is CASSTGQANYGYTF. The CDR3, as DNA: TGCGCCAGCAGCACGGGACAGGCTAACTATGGCTACACCTTC. The chain recombines TRBV5-1 with TRBJ1-2; 8 nucleotides agree with TRBD1. V was pared by 4 bases and J by 0 bases, with 2 bases of the junction left unmatched. This CDR3 spans 14 amino acids. From germline, CDR1 is SGHRS and CDR2 YFSETQ. The full variable domain, rest sourced from reference TRBV5-1 and TRBJ1-2, is KAGVTQTPRYLIKTRGQQVTLSCSPISGHRSVSWYQQTPGQGLQFLFEYFSETQRNKGNFPGRFSGRQFSNSRSEMNVSTLELGDSALYLCASSTGQANYGYTFGSGTRLTVV.

This rearrangement joins TRBV19 to TRBJ2-7; 13 nucleotides agree with TRBD2. V trimming: 4 bases; J trimming: 2 bases; junction bases outside the gene matches: 2. The CDR3 has 15 amino acids. Germline CDR1 LNHDA, CDR2 SQIVND (reference sequence). The CDR3 region has the DNA TGTGCCAGTAGTAGGGGACTAGCGGGAACCTACGAGCAGTACTTC. Translation gives CASSRGLAGTYEQYF.

The chain recombines TRBV19 with TRBJ2-2; 7 nucleotides agree with TRBD2. The CDR3 extends over 15 amino acids. V was clipped by 6 bases and J by 3 bases; unmatched bases: 7. Germline loops: CDR1 LNHDA, CDR2 SQIVND (reference sequence). The CDR3 spells CASRTLGGDTGELFF. The DNA for the CDR3 is TGTGCCAGTAGGACCCTGGGGGGGGACACCGGGGAGCTGTTTTTT. Based on the CDR3 plus reference TRBV19 and TRBJ2-2, the full variable domain is DGGITQSPKYLFRKEGQNVTLSCEQNLNHDAMYWYRQDPGQGLRLIYYSQIVNDFQKGDIAEGYSVSREKKESFPLTVTSAQKNPTAFYLCASRTLGGDTGELFFGEGSRLTVL.

The chain combines TRBV6-5 with TRBJ2-2, with D perhaps matching TRBD2 (5 bases). The V and J ends lost 2 bases and 2 bases respectively, with 9 bases between them. The CDR3 sequence is 15 residues long. Germline CDR1 MNHEY, CDR2 SVGAGI. CDR3 sequence: CASSYVGINTGELFF. The CDR3 region has the DNA TGTGCCAGCAGTTACGTCGGGATAAACACCGGGGAGCTGTTTTTT.

Comment on this clone: A junction boundary mismatches the germline segment, possibly from a read error. The chain is built from TRBV7-7 and TRBJ1-4; possibly TRBD1 for D (5 bases). This CDR3 has 15 amino acids. CDR1 is SSHAT and CDR2 is FNYEAQ in the germline V gene (reference sequence). CDR3 in amino acids: CASSLAVGPEEKLFF. In nucleotides, the CDR3 is TGTGCTAGCAGCTTAGCTGTGGGGCCGGAGGAAAAACTGTTTTTT. Full variable domain (outside the CDR3, taken from reference TRBV7-7 and TRBJ1-4): GAGVSQSPRYKVTKRGQDVTLRCDPISSHATLYWYQQALGQGPEFLTYFNYEAQPDKSGLPSDRFSAERPEGSISTLTIQRTEQRDSAMYRCASSLAVGPEEKLFFGSGTQLSVL.

The chain combines TRBV19 with TRBJ2-5, with 7 positions matching TRBD1. CDR1 LNHDA and CDR2 SQIVND come from the germline V gene (reference sequence). The CDR3 sequence is 15 residues long. J lost 2 bases, V lost 5 bases, and 8 bases had no gene match. The CDR3 DNA reads as TGTGCCAGTAGTCCCGGGACAGAAATTCAAGAGACCCAGTACTTC. It codes for CASSPGTEIQETQYF.

The chain is built from TRBV27 and TRBJ2-5; a weak D match, TRBD1 (5 bases). Between the trimmed V and J ends, which lost 8 bases and 5 bases, there was a span of 24 bases. The CDR3 length is 16 residues. The V gene's germline CDR1 is MNHEY and CDR2 SMNVEV (reference sequence). In DNA form, the CDR3 reads TGTGCCAGCGCAAAGACTTGGGGCACCCATGGGGAGACCCAGTACTTC. It translates to CASAKTWGTHGETQYF.

This sequence joins TRBV2 and TRBJ1-2; D remains unclear. The CDR3 extends over 13 amino acids. Trimming took off 7 bases at V and 0 bases at J, with 9 bases between the two ends. Per germline, CDR1 SNHLY and CDR2 FYNNEI. CDR3 sequence reads: CASTPGANYGYTF. The CDR3 DNA sequence: TGTGCCAGCACCCCGGGAGCTAACTATGGCTACACCTTC.

V usage is TRBV5-4 and J usage is TRBJ2-2, with D maybe TRBD2 (5 bases). CDR3 length: 17 residues. V dropped 0 bases and J dropped 4 bases, with 16 bases sitting between them. Looked up from germline, CDR1 is SGHNT and CDR2 is YYREEE (reference sequence). CDR3 in amino acids: CASSLGGASGGTGELFF. The CDR3 region has the DNA TGTGCCAGCAGCTTGGGAGGCGCAAGCGGCGGCACCGGGGAGCTGTTTTTT.

The CDR3 here is CASSQEPRDSGYYSNQPQHF. CDR3 coding DNA: TGTGCCAGCAGCCAAGAGCCCAGGGACTCGGGTTATTATAGCAATCAGCCCCAGCATTTT. V is TRBV4-2 and J is TRBJ1-5; a weak D match, TRBD1 (5 bases). Looked up from germline, CDR1 is LGHNA and CDR2 is YNFKEQ. This CDR3 is built from 20 residues. The V gene lost 0 bases and the J gene lost 0 bases, with 21 bases spanning the gap.

This clone occurred once. The gene calls are TRBV28 and TRBJ2-7; 7 bases are shared with TRBD2. Losses at the gene ends were 6 bases for V and 2 bases for J; bases not matched to a gene: 7. Per the germline V gene, CDR1 is MDHEN and CDR2 is SYDVKM. The CDR3 runs to 14 residues. CDR3 nucleotide sequence: TGTGCCAGCAGGTCCCTGGGGGGGACCTACGAGCAGTACTTC. This sequence encodes CASRSLGGTYEQYF.

V usage is TRBV18 and J usage is TRBJ1-2; 8 bases are shared with TRBD1. Trimming took 0 bases from V and 8 from J; bases not matched to a gene: 2. Germline assignment: CDR1 KGHSH and CDR2 LQKENI. The CDR3 has 13 amino acids. In DNA form, the CDR3 reads TGTGCCAGCTCACCACCGACAGGGGAAGGCTACACCTTC. As protein: CASSPPTGEGYTF.

V and J are TRBV6-1 and TRBJ1-5; 12 bases match TRBD1. CDR1 MNHNS and CDR2 SASEGT come from the germline V gene. The CDR3 is 20 residues long. J gave up 5 bases and V 1 base, and 15 bases lay outside the gene matches. CDR3 loop: CASSEGYGTGGDIRDQPQHF. The CDR3 DNA follows: TGTGCCAGCAGTGAAGGCTATGGGACAGGGGGCGATATCAGGGATCAGCCCCAGCATTTT.

The genes are TRBV27 and TRBJ2-3; tentatively, D is TRBD2 (6 bases). The CDR3 runs to 19 residues. Trimming pared 7 bases from V and 0 bases from J, leaving 26 bases between. Germline assignment: CDR1 MNHEY and CDR2 SMNVEV (reference sequence). Written as DNA, the CDR3 is TGTGCCAGCACCTTAAAGGGGCTCCCCGTGGGGGGTAGCACAGATACGCAGTATTTT. Its translation is CASTLKGLPVGGSTDTQYF.

The gene calls are TRBV28 and TRBJ2-1; D gene uncertain. V was trimmed by 6 bases and J by 6 bases, leaving 9 bases between them. CDR1 and CDR2 from the germline V gene are MDHEN and SYDVKM. The CDR3 is 12 amino acids. CDR3 amino acids: CASSPDSNEQFF. CDR3 sequence (DNA): TGTGCCAGCAGCCCTGACTCCAATGAGCAGTTCTTC.

This clone occurred once. V and J are TRBV18 and TRBJ2-7, with a tentative D call TRBD1 (5 bases). V lost 5 bases, J lost 5 bases, and 16 bases lay in between. This CDR3 contains 14 residues. CDR1 and CDR2 from the germline V gene are KGHSH and LQKENI. The CDR3 here is CASSLTDPRDEQYF. For the CDR3, the DNA is TGTGCCAGCTCATTGACAGACCCTCGGGACGAGCAGTACTTC.

The chain carries TRBV5-1 and TRBJ2-4; D is perhaps TRBD2 (6 bases). Trimming removed 0 bases from V and 0 bases from J, with 10 bases in between. The CDR3 runs to 16 residues. The germline V gene encodes CDR1 SGHRS and CDR2 YFSETQ. The CDR3 is CASSLGRDSAKNIQYF. The CDR3 DNA sequence: TGCGCCAGCAGCTTGGGGCGGGACTCAGCCAAAAACATTCAGTACTTC.

The V call is TRBV12-2, the J call TRBJ1-2; the table's TRBD1 call for D was not verified on the DNA. TRBV12-2 has pseudogene status. The CDR3 is 19 residues long. CDR3 protein: CASRLVTNPGQPLDYGYTF. For the CDR3, the DNA is TGTGCAAGTCGCTTAGTTACGAATCCGGGACAGCCCCTTGACTATGGCTACACCTTC.